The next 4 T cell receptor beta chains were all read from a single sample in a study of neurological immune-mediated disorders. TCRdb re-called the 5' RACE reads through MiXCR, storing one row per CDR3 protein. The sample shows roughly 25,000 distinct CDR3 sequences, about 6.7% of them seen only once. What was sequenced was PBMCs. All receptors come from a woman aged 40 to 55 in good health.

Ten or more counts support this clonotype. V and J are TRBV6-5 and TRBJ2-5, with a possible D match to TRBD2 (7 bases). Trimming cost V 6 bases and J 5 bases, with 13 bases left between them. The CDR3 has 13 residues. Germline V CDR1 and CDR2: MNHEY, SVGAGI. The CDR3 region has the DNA TGTGCCAGCAGACGGGGGGCAAAGGAGACCCAGTACTTC. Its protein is CASRRGAKETQYF.

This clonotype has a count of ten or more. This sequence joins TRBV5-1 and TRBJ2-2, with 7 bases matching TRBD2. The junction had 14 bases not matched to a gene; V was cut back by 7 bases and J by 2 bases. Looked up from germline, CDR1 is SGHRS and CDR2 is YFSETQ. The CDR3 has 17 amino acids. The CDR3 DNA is TGCGCCAGCCAAAAGGCCCAAGCGGGGCTCAACACCGGGGAGCTGTTTTTT. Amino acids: CASQKAQAGLNTGELFF.

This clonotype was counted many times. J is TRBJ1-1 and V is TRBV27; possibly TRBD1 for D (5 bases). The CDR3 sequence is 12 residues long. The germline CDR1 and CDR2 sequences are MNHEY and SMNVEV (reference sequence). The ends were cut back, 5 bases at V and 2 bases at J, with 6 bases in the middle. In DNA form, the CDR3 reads TGTGCCAGCAGTGACAGAAACACTGAAGCTTTCTTT. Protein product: CASSDRNTEAFF.

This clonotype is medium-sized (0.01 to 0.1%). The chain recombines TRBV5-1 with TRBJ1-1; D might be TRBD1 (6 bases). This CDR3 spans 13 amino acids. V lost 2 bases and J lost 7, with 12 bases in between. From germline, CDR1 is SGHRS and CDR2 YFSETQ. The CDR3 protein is CASSFGQGREAFF. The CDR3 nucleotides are TGCGCCAGCAGCTTTGGTCAGGGGCGTGAAGCTTTCTTT.